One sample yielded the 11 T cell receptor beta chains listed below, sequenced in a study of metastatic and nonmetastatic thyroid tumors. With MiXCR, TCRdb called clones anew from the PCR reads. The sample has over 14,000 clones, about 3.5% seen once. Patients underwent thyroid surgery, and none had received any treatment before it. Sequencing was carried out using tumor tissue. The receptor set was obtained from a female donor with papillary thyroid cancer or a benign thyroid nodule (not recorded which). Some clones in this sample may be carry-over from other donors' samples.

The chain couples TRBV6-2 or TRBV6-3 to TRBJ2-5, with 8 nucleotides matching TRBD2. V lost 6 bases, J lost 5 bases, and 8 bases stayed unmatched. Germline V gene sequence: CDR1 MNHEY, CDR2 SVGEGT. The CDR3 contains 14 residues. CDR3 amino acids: CASRPGTSEETQYF. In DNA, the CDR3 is TGTGCCAGCAGACCCGGGACTAGTGAGGAGACCCAGTACTTC.

CDR3 nucleotides: TGTGCCAGCAGCTTTTTACATGAGCAGTTCTTC. Its protein product is CASSFLHEQFF. The chain links TRBV7-2 to TRBJ2-1; D remains unclear. The CDR3 is 11 amino acids. CDR1 is SGHTA and CDR2 is FQGNSA in the germline V gene. The V end was cut by 3 bases, the J end by 8 bases, with 5 bases between.

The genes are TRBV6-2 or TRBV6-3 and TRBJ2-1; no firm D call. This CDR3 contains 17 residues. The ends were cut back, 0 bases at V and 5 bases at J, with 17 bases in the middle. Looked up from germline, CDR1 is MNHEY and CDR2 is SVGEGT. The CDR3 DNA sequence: TGTGCCAGCAGTTACTCGCTCAACTCAGGTTGGCACAATGAGCAGTTCTTC. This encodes CASSYSLNSGWHNEQFF.

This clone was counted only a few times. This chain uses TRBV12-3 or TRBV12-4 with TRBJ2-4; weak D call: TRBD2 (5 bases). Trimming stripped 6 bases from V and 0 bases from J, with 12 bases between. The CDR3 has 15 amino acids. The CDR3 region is CASSPREVAKNIQYF. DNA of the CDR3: TGTGCCAGCAGCCCCCGGGAAGTAGCCAAAAACATTCAGTACTTC.

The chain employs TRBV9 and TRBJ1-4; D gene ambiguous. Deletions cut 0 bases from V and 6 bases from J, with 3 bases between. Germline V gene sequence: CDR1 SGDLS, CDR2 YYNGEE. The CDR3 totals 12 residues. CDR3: CASSVGDEKLFF. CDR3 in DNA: TGTGCCAGCAGCGTAGGGGATGAAAAACTGTTTTTT.

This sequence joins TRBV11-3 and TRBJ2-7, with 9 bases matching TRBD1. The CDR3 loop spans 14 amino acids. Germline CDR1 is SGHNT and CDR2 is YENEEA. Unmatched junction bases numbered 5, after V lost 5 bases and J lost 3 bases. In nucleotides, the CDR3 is TGTGCCAGCAGCCCCAGGGGACAGGGCTACGAGCAGTACTTC. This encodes CASSPRGQGYEQYF.

This CDR3 reads CASSLYASISMVTGELFF. Here the CDR3 DNA reads TGTGCCAGCAGTTTATATGCTAGCATAAGCATGGTCACCGGGGAGCTGTTTTTT. The gene calls are TRBV28 and TRBJ2-2; perhaps TRBD2 as D (5 bases). V lost 1 base and J lost 4, with 19 bases in between. The germline CDR1 and CDR2 sequences are MDHEN and SYDVKM. The CDR3 consists of 18 residues.

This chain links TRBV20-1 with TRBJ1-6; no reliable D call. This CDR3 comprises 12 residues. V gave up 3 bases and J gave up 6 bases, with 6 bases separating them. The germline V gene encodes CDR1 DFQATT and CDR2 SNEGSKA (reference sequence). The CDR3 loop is CSASGGNSPLHF. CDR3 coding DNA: TGCAGTGCTAGTGGAGGTAATTCACCCCTCCACTTT.

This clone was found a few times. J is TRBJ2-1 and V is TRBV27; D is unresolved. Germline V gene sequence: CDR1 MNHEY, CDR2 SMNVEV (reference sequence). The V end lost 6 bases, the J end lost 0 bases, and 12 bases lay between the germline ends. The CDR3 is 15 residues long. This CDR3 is CASSLAASSYNEQFF. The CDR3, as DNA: TGTGCCAGCAGCTTAGCCGCAAGCTCCTACAATGAGCAGTTCTTC.

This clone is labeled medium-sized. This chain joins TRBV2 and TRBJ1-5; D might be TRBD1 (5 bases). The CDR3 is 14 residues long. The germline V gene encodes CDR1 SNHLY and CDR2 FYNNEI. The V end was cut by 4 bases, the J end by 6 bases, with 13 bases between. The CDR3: CASSGAGVGQPQHF. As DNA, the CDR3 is TGTGCCAGCAGTGGGGCGGGGGTTGGTCAGCCCCAGCATTTT.

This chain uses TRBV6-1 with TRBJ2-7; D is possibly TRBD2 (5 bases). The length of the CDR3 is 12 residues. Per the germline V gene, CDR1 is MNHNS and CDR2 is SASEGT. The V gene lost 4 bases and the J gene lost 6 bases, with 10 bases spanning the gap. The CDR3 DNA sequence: TGTGCCAGCAGTGCGCAGAGGGCCGAGCAGTACTTC. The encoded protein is CASSAQRAEQYF.